A single sample is the source of the 21 T cell receptor beta chains below, sequenced in a study of CD4 and CD8 cells across lung adenocarcinoma regions. TCRdb reprocessed the PCR reads with MiXCR, giving one entry per CDR3 protein. The sample contains 10,000 to 15,000 distinct CDR3 sequences, roughly 56% of which appear only once. The sequencing sample was made of CD8+ T cells from the margin of a lung tumor. Receptors originate from a female donor with lung adenocarcinoma. The CD4 and CD8 labels of this study may be unreliable.

This clonotype was detected ten times or more. J is TRBJ2-1 and V is TRBV12-3 or TRBV12-4; D unclear. The V gene lost 5 bases and the J gene lost 7 bases, with 9 bases spanning the gap. The CDR3 spans 12 residues. The CDR3 bases are TGTGCCAGCAGTCCTCCTAATAATGAGCAGTTCTTC. It codes for CASSPPNNEQFF.

The rearrangement links TRBV10-1 to TRBJ2-5; D perhaps matches TRBD2 (5 bases). The J call is uncertain, as TRBJ2-7 better fits the DNA end. This CDR3 comprises 12 residues. In germline, CDR1 is WNHNN, CDR2 SYGVQD (reference sequence). The CDR3 DNA follows: TGCGCCAGCAGTGATCGGGGCTACGAGCAGTACTTC. This gives the protein CASSDRGYEQYF.

There are a few counts of this clonotype. The chain recombines TRBV6-5 with TRBJ2-5; tentatively, D is TRBD1 (6 bases). Germline loops: CDR1 MNHEY, CDR2 SVGAGI. The CDR3 has 15 residues. Trimming removed 5 bases at V and 1 base at J, with 14 bases between. The CDR3 bases are TGTGCCAGCAGTCTACATGGACAGACCCAAGAGACCCAGTACTTC. This translates into CASSLHGQTQETQYF.

The chain recombines TRBV14 with TRBJ2-3, with 8 positions matching TRBD2. The V gene's germline CDR1 is SGHDN and CDR2 FVKESK. The CDR3 is 15 amino acids. V trimming: 1 base; J trimming: 1 base; junction bases outside the gene matches: 1. The CDR3, as DNA: TGTGCCAGCAGCCAAGTTAGCGGGGGCACAGATACGCAGTATTTT. Translation: CASSQVSGGTDTQYF.

J is TRBJ2-6 and V is TRBV6-5; TRBD1 is a possible D gene (6 bases). V lost 2 bases, J lost 4 bases, and 18 bases lay in between. The germline gives CDR1 MNHEY, CDR2 SVGAGI. This CDR3 is 18 amino acids long. CDR3 region: CASSYGGSALSGANVLTF. CDR3 DNA sequence: TGTGCCAGCAGTTACGGGGGCAGTGCCCTATCAGGGGCCAACGTCCTGACTTTC.

This chain links TRBV10-1 with TRBJ2-3; 8 bases are a match to TRBD2. The J call is in doubt because the DNA end fits TRBJ2-7 better. The CDR3 consists of 16 residues. The germline gives CDR1 WNHNN, CDR2 SYGVQD (reference sequence). CDR3 sequence (DNA): TGCGCCAGCGGGGGTAACGGGGGGGGTGACACAGATACGCAGTACTTC. Encoded protein: CASGGNGGGDTDTQYF.

The chain uses TRBV6-4 and TRBJ2-1; D is tentatively TRBD1 or TRBD2 (6 bases each). Judging by the DNA end, TRBJ2-7 fits better; the J call may be wrong. Germline CDR1 reads MRHNA; CDR2 reads SNTAGT. This CDR3 region has 18 residues. The CDR3 nucleotides are TGTGCGGGTAGTGGCGCGGGGCTGGGGGGCGTTCGCAAAGAGACGCAGTACTTC. Translating it yields CAGSGAGLGGVRKETQYF.

The chain has TRBV4-1 and TRBJ2-1, with D unresolved. The CDR3 consists of 12 residues. V dropped 1 base and J dropped 8 bases, with 6 bases sitting between them. The germline V gene has CDR1 MGHRA and CDR2 YSYEKL. CDR3 loop: CASSQVVYEQFF. The CDR3 region has the DNA TGCGCCAGCAGCCAAGTCGTTTATGAGCAGTTCTTC.

This chain uses TRBV27 with TRBJ2-1; 9 bases match TRBD2. The J call may be incorrect, as the DNA end agrees better with TRBJ2-5. This CDR3 has 15 residues. Germline CDR1 and CDR2: MNHEY and SMNVEV (reference sequence). The CDR3 reads CASWEAGGPGETQYF. The CDR3 DNA sequence: TGTGCCAGCTGGGAGGCGGGAGGGCCGGGAGAGACCCAGTACTTC.

The chain has TRBV6-5 and TRBJ2-4, with D possibly called TRBD1 or TRBD2 (5 bases each). With the DNA end fitting TRBJ2-7 better, the J assignment may be wrong. The CDR3 runs to 16 residues. Germline loops: CDR1 MNHEY, CDR2 SVGAGI. CDR3 sequence: CASSYSAGTAAYEQYF. CDR3 coding DNA: TGTGCCAGCAGTTACTCGGCCGGGACGGCCGCCTACGAGCAGTACTTC.

This clonotype was picked up many times. The chain has TRBV10-1 and TRBJ2-1, with 8 positions matching TRBD2. V dropped 3 bases and J dropped 9; count of bases not matched to a gene: 4. Germline lookup yields CDR1 WNHNN and CDR2 SYGVQD (reference sequence). The CDR3 is made up of 13 amino acids. The CDR3 bases are TGCGCCAGCAGTGATGGGAGCGGGGGTGAGCAGTTCTTC. Translating gives CASSDGSGGEQFF.

The chain recombines TRBV27 with TRBJ2-4, with 9 bases matching TRBD1. V trimming: 7 bases; J trimming: 5 bases; junction bases outside the gene matches: 3. The germline gives CDR1 MNHEY, CDR2 SMNVEV (reference sequence). The CDR3 runs to 13 residues. The CDR3, as DNA: TGTGCCAGCAACCGGGACAGGGAAAACATTCAGTACTTC. Translating it yields CASNRDRENIQYF.

The V gene is TRBV10-1, the J gene TRBJ2-4, with TRBD2 identical over 7 bases. V shed 3 bases, J shed 13 bases, and the junction held 18 bases outside the gene matches. This CDR3 spans 16 amino acids. Germline V CDR1 and CDR2: WNHNN, SYGVQD (reference sequence). This CDR3 reads CASSDTGGGATDTQYF. For the CDR3, the DNA is TGCGCCAGCAGTGATACGGGCGGGGGAGCCACAGACACGCAGTACTTC.

This clonotype is medium-sized in the sample. The chain has TRBV6-1 and TRBJ2-5; TRBD2 agrees at 8 bases. CDR1 and CDR2 (germline): MNHNS, SASEGT. The ends lost 4 bases at V and 9 bases at J; junction bases unmatched: 4. The CDR3 is 12 residues long. The CDR3 nucleotides read TGTGCCAGCAGTGGGCCCGGGGGGGCCCAGTACTTC. This sequence encodes CASSGPGGAQYF.

Many counts were recorded for this clonotype. The chain couples TRBV6-5 to TRBJ1-4, with D maybe TRBD1 (5 bases). This CDR3 contains 15 residues. V lost 2 bases to trimming and J lost 7 bases, with 14 bases between them. Germline lookup yields CDR1 MNHEY and CDR2 SVGAGI. CDR3 sequence reads: CASSYGGQGVEKLFF. CDR3 nucleotides: TGTGCCAGCAGTTACGGCGGTCAGGGCGTTGAAAAACTGTTTTTT.

This clonotype was counted at least ten times. The V gene is TRBV6-1, the J gene TRBJ1-1; D is uncertain. Trimming pared 6 bases from V and 3 bases from J, leaving 11 bases between. CDR1 is MNHNS, CDR2 SASEGT, per germline. CDR3 size: 13 residues. For the CDR3, the DNA is TGTGCCAGCAGACTAGGGAAGGACACTGAAGCTTTCTTT. Its protein product is CASRLGKDTEAFF.

This clonotype was counted ten times or more. The J gene is TRBJ1-2, the V gene TRBV6-1; no firm D call. V gave up 2 bases and J gave up 3 bases, with 13 bases separating them. CDR1 MNHNS and CDR2 SASEGT come from the germline V gene. The CDR3 runs to 15 residues. The CDR3 coding sequence is TGTGCCAGCAGTGAAATGTCAGTGGGAGACTATGGCTACACCTTC. Its protein is CASSEMSVGDYGYTF.

The rearrangement joins TRBV10-1 to TRBJ2-3; 8 positions agree with TRBD2. V trimming: 3 bases; J trimming: 2 bases; junction bases outside the gene matches: 4. Germline assignment: CDR1 WNHNN and CDR2 SYGVQD (reference sequence). This CDR3 comprises 15 residues. The CDR3 protein is CASSDLAGNTDTQYF. The CDR3, as DNA: TGCGCCAGCAGTGATCTAGCGGGTAACACAGATACGCAGTATTTT.

The J gene is TRBJ2-2, the V gene TRBV6-1; TRBD2 matches 13 bases. The CDR3 covers 15 residues. Germline V gene lookup returns CDR1 MNHNS and CDR2 SASEGT. With 6 bases clipped from V and 6 bases from J, the junction kept 4 bases outside the gene matches. DNA of the CDR3: TGTGCCAGCAGACTAGCGGGAGGGAAGGCCGGGGAGCTGTTTTTT. It is translated as CASRLAGGKAGELFF.

The chain has TRBV4-1 and TRBJ2-4; D may match TRBD1 or TRBD2 (5 bases each). The germline V and J ends were trimmed by 4 bases and 13 bases, with 32 bases remaining between them. The CDR3 spans 18 residues. In germline, CDR1 is MGHRA, CDR2 YSYEKL. This chain's CDR3 is CASSPSPTGPCAKNTQYF. CDR3 DNA: TGCGCCAGCAGCCCAAGTCCGACGGGACCGTGCGCCAAAAACACGCAGTACTTC.

The genes are TRBV6-5 and TRBJ1-1; TRBD1 agrees at 9 bases. CDR1 and CDR2 (germline): MNHEY, SVGAGI. After removal of 4 bases from V and 1 base from J, the junction contained 7 bases not matched to a gene. This CDR3 has 16 amino acids. Here the CDR3 DNA reads TGTGCCAGCAGTTCCCCGGGACAGGGTGGGAACACTGAAGCTTTCTTT. Residues: CASSSPGQGGNTEAFF.